This T cell receptor (beta chain) is drawn from a study of T cell responses to AZD1222 COVID-19 vaccine. Study outcomes and limitations: Spike-spanning, vaccine-associated CD4 TCRs were dominant at 160-218 and 743-854. It should be noted that donors were predominantly white British and more often female, and clonal diversity was possibly underestimated. Baseline seropositivity characterized only six AZD1222 recipients. In the spike-specific TCR repertoire, nearly half reportedly target unmutated variant regions.

A remark on this clone: Its antigen is not known.

Germline V gene lookup returns CDR1 SGDLS and CDR2 YYNGEE. With V trimmed by 4 bases and J by 7 bases, 10 bases remained unmatched. CDR3 length: 15 amino acids. Some clones are missing from TCRdb's copy, which holds only in-frame ones; the method was immunoSEQ multiplex PCR. Here the sample spans 100,000 to 150,000 clones, 65% to 90% being singletons. The material sequenced was peripheral blood, taken on day 0 of AZD1222 vaccination. The TCR sequence derives from an adult in good health. The chain recombines TRBV9 with TRBJ1-4, with TRBD1 matching 7 bases. The CDR3 reads CASSPYGQVGEKLFF. CDR3 DNA: TGTGCCAGCAGCCCCTACGGACAGGTCGGTGAAAAACTGTTTTTT.